This T cell receptor (beta chain) is drawn from a study of blood T cell repertoires in COVID-19. In the study overall: COVID-19 samples collected from the United States, Italy and Spain covered acute and convalescent phases. From T cells, B-cell-depleted T cells, or PBMCs came the material, which was cDNA or gDNA.

In the original analysis: By means of reference gene primer amplification, nucleated cell counts were estimated. Clones were sequenced by immunoSEQ multiplex PCR, and TCRdb holds only the in-frame ones, with some missing. V and J calls and clone size are copied from that table; D and trimming were computed from the DNA. This table holds roughly 190,000 clones, 94% found once. This clone was counted once. Seattle's enrolled individuals joined amid active infection and were then monitored longitudinally. Germline assignment: CDR1 LGHNT and CDR2 FRNRAP. Deletions cut 0 bases from V and 5 bases from J, with 16 bases between. The CDR3 loop spans 16 amino acids.

This receptor was obtained from a man between 25 and 39 years old with COVID-19, enrolled during active disease. Sequencing used peripheral blood. This sequence joins TRBV12-5 and TRBJ1-1, with D uncertain. The CDR3 sequence: CASGLVMGGSGTEAFF. The CDR3 DNA reads TGTGCTAGTGGTTTGGTAATGGGAGGGTCTGGTACTGAAGCTTTCTTT.